This is a list of T cell receptor beta chains from one sample in a study of identical twins. From the 5' RACE reads, TCRdb called clonotypes with MiXCR, one entry per CDR3 protein. The data contain hundreds of thousands of distinct CDR3 sequences, roughly 6% of them seen just once; the ten biggest clones take up 1.5% to 2%. The material sequenced was naive T cells sorted from blood. The receptors come from a man aged 18 to 30 in good health. The CDR3 runs from the conserved cysteine through the conserved F or W. A D gene is named only where the DNA matches it firmly. Only part of the rows carry a size: once, few, many, or a class if the clone is expanded.

CDR3 protein: CASNQNTEAFF
CDR3 DNA: TGTGCCAGCAACCAGAACACTGAAGCTTTCTTT
V gene: TRBV6-2/TRBV6-3
J gene: TRBJ1-1
CDR3 length: 11
D gene: NA
clone size: few

CDR3 protein: CASGLVRGLVTAFF
CDR3 DNA: TGTGCTAGTGGTTTGGTACGGGGACTGGTGACGGCTTTCTTT
V gene: TRBV12-5
J gene: TRBJ1-1
CDR3 length: 14
D gene: NA
clone size: NA

CDR3 protein: CASREQGRDTEAFF
CDR3 DNA: TGTGCCAGCAGGGAACAGGGGCGGGACACTGAAGCTTTCTTT
V gene: TRBV27
J gene: TRBJ1-1
CDR3 length: 14
D gene: TRBD1
clone size: NA

CDR3 protein: CASSWGFSGQRPLF
CDR3 DNA: TGTGCCAGCAGCTGGGGGTTTTCGGGACAGCGCCCTCTCTTT
V gene: TRBV5-5
J gene: TRBJ1-1
CDR3 length: 14
D gene: TRBD1
clone size: NA

CDR3 protein: CASRGTAPEAFF
CDR3 DNA: TGTGCCAGCAGGGGGACAGCTCCCGAAGCTTTCTTT
V gene: TRBV7-2
J gene: TRBJ1-1
CDR3 length: 12
D gene: TRBD1
clone size: many

CDR3 protein: CASRDGYSNQPQHF
CDR3 DNA: TGTGCCAGCAGGGACGGGTATAGCAATCAGCCCCAGCATTTT
V gene: TRBV27
J gene: TRBJ1-5
CDR3 length: 14
D gene: NA
clone size: many

CDR3 protein: CASSYSVYEQYF
CDR3 DNA: TGTGCCAGCAGTTACTCAGTCTACGAGCAGTACTTC
V gene: TRBV6-2/TRBV6-3
J gene: TRBJ2-7
CDR3 length: 12
D gene: NA
clone size: few

CDR3 protein: CASHSRGRNYNEQFF
CDR3 DNA: TGCGCCAGCCATTCACGGGGTCGAAACTACAATGAGCAGTTCTTC
V gene: TRBV10-2
J gene: TRBJ2-1
CDR3 length: 15
D gene: NA
clone size: NA

CDR3 protein: CASGTGELFF
CDR3 DNA: TGTGCCAGCGGCACCGGGGAGCTGTTTTTT
V gene: TRBV12-3/TRBV12-4
J gene: TRBJ2-2
CDR3 length: 10
D gene: NA
clone size: many

CDR3 protein: CASSQDLLAGSPEQYF
CDR3 DNA: TGTGCCAGCAGCCAAGATCTGCTAGCGGGATCGCCCGAGCAGTACTTC
V gene: TRBV3-1
J gene: TRBJ2-7
CDR3 length: 16
D gene: TRBD2
clone size: NA

CDR3 protein: CASSQEGRSDSYEQYF
CDR3 DNA: TGTGCCAGCAGCCAAGAGGGCAGGAGCGATTCCTACGAGCAGTACTTC
V gene: TRBV3-1
J gene: TRBJ2-7
CDR3 length: 16
D gene: NA
clone size: many

CDR3 protein: CSATSGNYNEQFF
CDR3 DNA: TGCAGTGCGACTAGCGGGAACTACAATGAGCAGTTCTTC
V gene: TRBV20-1
J gene: TRBJ2-1
CDR3 length: 13
D gene: TRBD2
clone size: many

CDR3 protein: CASSRTTKKRQTEAFF
CDR3 DNA: TGTGCCAGCTCACGCACGACAAAGAAGCGGCAGACTGAAGCTTTCTTT
V gene: TRBV18
J gene: TRBJ1-1
CDR3 length: 16
D gene: NA
clone size: few

CDR3 protein: CSVEGRYHNEQFF
CDR3 DNA: TGCAGCGTTGAAGGACGGTACCACAATGAGCAGTTCTTC
V gene: TRBV29-1
J gene: TRBJ2-1
CDR3 length: 13
D gene: NA
clone size: many

CDR3 protein: CASSHDIPGANVLTF
CDR3 DNA: TGTGCCAGCAGCCACGACATTCCCGGGGCCAACGTCCTGACTTTC
V gene: TRBV12-3/TRBV12-4
J gene: TRBJ2-6
CDR3 length: 15
D gene: NA
clone size: many

CDR3 protein: CASSARSGSVFNEQFF
CDR3 DNA: TGTGCCAGCAGTGCTCGTAGCGGGAGTGTTTTTAATGAGCAGTTCTTC
V gene: TRBV2
J gene: TRBJ2-1
CDR3 length: 16
D gene: TRBD2
clone size: many

CDR3 protein: CASSPLVLSNEQFF
CDR3 DNA: TGTGCCAGCTCACCACTAGTATTATCCAATGAGCAGTTCTTC
V gene: TRBV18
J gene: TRBJ2-1
CDR3 length: 14
D gene: NA
clone size: few

CDR3 protein: CASSWDRRSYGYTF
CDR3 DNA: TGTGCCAGCAGTTGGGACAGGAGATCCTATGGCTACACCTTC
V gene: TRBV6-2/TRBV6-3
J gene: TRBJ1-2
CDR3 length: 14
D gene: TRBD1
clone size: few

CDR3 protein: CSVLGWGTSYEQYF
CDR3 DNA: TGCAGCGTTTTAGGGTGGGGCACCTCCTACGAGCAGTACTTC
V gene: TRBV29-1
J gene: TRBJ2-7
CDR3 length: 14
D gene: NA
clone size: NA

CDR3 protein: CASSPARGGWLNQPQHF
CDR3 DNA: TGTGCCAGCAGCCCGGCCCGAGGGGGTTGGTTGAATCAGCCCCAGCATTTT
V gene: TRBV27
J gene: TRBJ1-5
CDR3 length: 17
D gene: NA
clone size: few

CDR3 protein: CASSAGTNTGELFF
CDR3 DNA: TGTGCCAGCTCGGCGGGTACGAACACCGGGGAGCTGTTTTTT
V gene: TRBV12-3/TRBV12-4
J gene: TRBJ2-2
CDR3 length: 14
D gene: NA
clone size: many

CDR3 protein: CSASGTETYQPQHF
CDR3 DNA: TGCAGTGCTAGCGGGACTGAGACCTATCAGCCCCAGCATTTT
V gene: TRBV20-1
J gene: TRBJ1-5
CDR3 length: 14
D gene: NA
clone size: many

CDR3 protein: CATAGVPGDTQYF
CDR3 DNA: TGTGCCACCGCTGGGGTCCCCGGAGATACGCAGTATTTT
V gene: TRBV12-3/TRBV12-4
J gene: TRBJ2-3
CDR3 length: 13
D gene: NA
clone size: many

CDR3 protein: CSAFTPSYNEQFF
CDR3 DNA: TGCAGTGCTTTCACCCCATCCTACAATGAGCAGTTCTTC
V gene: TRBV20-1
J gene: TRBJ2-1
CDR3 length: 13
D gene: NA
clone size: many

CDR3 protein: CSVPGTSPYTQYF
CDR3 DNA: TGCAGCGTCCCCGGGACTAGTCCCTATACGCAGTATTTT
V gene: TRBV20-1
J gene: TRBJ2-3
CDR3 length: 13
D gene: TRBD2
clone size: NA

CDR3 protein: CASSLVSGLAGGGSYNEQFF
CDR3 DNA: TGTGCCAGCAGCTTAGTTAGCGGACTAGCGGGAGGCGGTTCCTACAATGAGCAGTTCTTC
V gene: TRBV11-2
J gene: TRBJ2-1
CDR3 length: 20
D gene: TRBD2
clone size: NA

CDR3 protein: CACRLAGGPGEQFF
CDR3 DNA: TGTGCCTGCAGACTAGCGGGAGGGCCGGGTGAGCAGTTCTTC
V gene: TRBV28
J gene: TRBJ2-1
CDR3 length: 14
D gene: TRBD2
clone size: NA

CDR3 protein: CASSKGQREFEFF
CDR3 DNA: TGTGCCAGCAGCAAGGGCCAGCGGGAGTTTGAGTTCTTC
V gene: TRBV21-1
J gene: TRBJ2-1
CDR3 length: 13
D gene: NA
clone size: NA